This is a list of T cell receptor beta chains from one sample in a study of cytomegalovirus exposure and HLA in healthy donors. The method was immunoSEQ multiplex PCR; TCRdb's version includes in-frame clones alone and lacks a portion of them. The profile shows 160,000 or so clones, approximately 70% of them singletons. Specimen: PBMCs. All receptors come from a human donor in good health. CDR3s include the opening cysteine and the closing phenylalanine or tryptophan. The D gene is left open where the match is weak. For some rows the clone size is stated as once, few or many, or as a class when expanded; others skip it.

d_gene: TRBD1; v_gene: TRBV11-1; j_gene: TRBJ1-3; abundance: few; CDR3nt: TGTGCCAGCAGCTTAGTTGACCGGGACAGCCATTCTGGAAACACCATATATTTT; CDR3aa: CASSLVDRDSHSGNTIYF
d_gene: TRBD1; v_gene: TRBV7-8; j_gene: TRBJ2-3; abundance: .; CDR3nt: TGTGCCAGCAGCTTAGCGGACAGGGTTACAGATACGCAGTATTTT; CDR3aa: CASSLADRVTDTQYF
d_gene: TRBD2; v_gene: TRBV11-2; j_gene: TRBJ2-3; abundance: few; CDR3nt: TGTGCCAGCGGCGGGCTAGCGGGGGGCTATACCACAGATACGCAGTATTTT; CDR3aa: CASGGLAGGYTTDTQYF
d_gene: .; v_gene: TRBV27; j_gene: TRBJ2-7; abundance: .; CDR3nt: TGTGCCAGCAGTTTATCAGGTGGACAGATATCCTACGAGCAGTACTTC; CDR3aa: CASSLSGGQISYEQYF
d_gene: .; v_gene: TRBV5-1; j_gene: TRBJ1-5; abundance: .; CDR3nt: TGCGCCAGCAGCTTGGAAGGGGGGGGCAATCAGCCCCAGCATTTT; CDR3aa: CASSLEGGGNQPQHF
d_gene: .; v_gene: TRBV11-3; j_gene: TRBJ2-1; abundance: .; CDR3nt: TGTGCCAGCAGCCCTGGCTTGCTAGCGTCGGATGAGCAGTTCTTC; CDR3aa: CASSPGLLASDEQFF
d_gene: TRBD1; v_gene: TRBV5-1; j_gene: TRBJ2-7; abundance: .; CDR3nt: TGCGCCAGCAGCCGGGGACAGGGGGAATACGAGCAGTACTTC; CDR3aa: CASSRGQGEYEQYF
d_gene: TRBD2; v_gene: TRBV7-2; j_gene: TRBJ2-7; abundance: few; CDR3nt: TGTGCCAGCACCCGACGGCTAGCGGGCTACGAGCAGTACTTC; CDR3aa: CASTRRLAGYEQYF
d_gene: .; v_gene: TRBV19; j_gene: TRBJ1-5; abundance: .; CDR3nt: TGTGCCAGTAGTATTAAGGAGGGTCGGAATCAGCCCCAGCATTTT; CDR3aa: CASSIKEGRNQPQHF
d_gene: TRBD1; v_gene: TRBV5-6; j_gene: TRBJ2-5; abundance: .; CDR3nt: TGTGCCAGCAGCTCGGTCGAGGGGGCGCGAGAGACCCAGTACTTC; CDR3aa: CASSSVEGARETQYF
d_gene: .; v_gene: TRBV4-1; j_gene: TRBJ2-7; abundance: once; CDR3nt: TGCGCCAGCAGCCACGGACAGGCCAGGGAGGACGAGCAGTACTTC; CDR3aa: CASSHGQAREDEQYF
d_gene: .; v_gene: TRBV18; j_gene: TRBJ1-1; abundance: .; CDR3nt: TGTGCCAGCTCACCAACGGGAGAGGGTGAAGCTTTCTTT; CDR3aa: CASSPTGEGEAFF
d_gene: .; v_gene: TRBV11-2; j_gene: TRBJ1-2; abundance: .; CDR3nt: TGTGCCAGCAGCCCCCAGGGAGGGGGCTATGGCTACACCTTC; CDR3aa: CASSPQGGGYGYTF
d_gene: .; v_gene: TRBV10-1; j_gene: TRBJ1-2; abundance: .; CDR3nt: TGCGCCAGCAGCAACTCCCTCTATGGCTACACCTTC; CDR3aa: CASSNSLYGYTF
d_gene: .; v_gene: TRBV9; j_gene: TRBJ1-1; abundance: once; CDR3nt: TGTGCCAGCAGCGTAGCACTGGACACTGAAGCTTTCTTT; CDR3aa: CASSVALDTEAFF
d_gene: .; v_gene: TRBV5-1; j_gene: TRBJ2-2; abundance: .; CDR3nt: TGCGCCAGCACCCCCGGATGGGCAGGGGGGACCGGGGAGCTGTTTTTT; CDR3aa: CASTPGWAGGTGELFF
d_gene: TRBD2; v_gene: TRBV13; j_gene: TRBJ2-5; abundance: .; CDR3nt: TGTGCCAGCAGCACGACTAGCGGACAAGAGACCCAGTACTTC; CDR3aa: CASSTTSGQETQYF
d_gene: .; v_gene: TRBV4-2; j_gene: TRBJ1-2; abundance: .; CDR3nt: TGTGCCAGCAGCACGCAGGGGTTCTATGGCTACACCTTC; CDR3aa: CASSTQGFYGYTF
d_gene: .; v_gene: TRBV30; j_gene: TRBJ1-1; abundance: .; CDR3nt: TGTGCCTGGAGTGCGGTTCCGAAGACTGAAGCTTTCTTT; CDR3aa: CAWSAVPKTEAFF
d_gene: TRBD1; v_gene: TRBV10-3; j_gene: TRBJ1-1; abundance: .; CDR3nt: TGTGCCATCAGACACAAACTCGACAGGGCGGCGTACACTGAAGCTTTCTTT; CDR3aa: CAIRHKLDRAAYTEAFF
d_gene: .; v_gene: TRBV10-3; j_gene: TRBJ2-7; abundance: .; CDR3nt: TGTGCCATCAGTGAGCTCGCGCAGTCAGGGGGGAGTGGGCAGTACTTC; CDR3aa: CAISELAQSGGSGQYF
d_gene: .; v_gene: TRBV5-1; j_gene: TRBJ1-2; abundance: few; CDR3nt: TGCGCCAGCAGCTTGGAACTTCCGGATGGCTACACCTTC; CDR3aa: CASSLELPDGYTF
d_gene: TRBD1; v_gene: TRBV30; j_gene: TRBJ2-1; abundance: .; CDR3nt: TGTGCCTGGAACAGGGGCTTATCTTACAATGAGCAGTTCTTC; CDR3aa: CAWNRGLSYNEQFF
d_gene: TRBD1; v_gene: TRBV2; j_gene: TRBJ2-7; abundance: .; CDR3nt: TGTGCCAGCAGTCGGGACAGGGGTCACGAGCAGTACTTC; CDR3aa: CASSRDRGHEQYF
d_gene: TRBD1; v_gene: TRBV7-3; j_gene: TRBJ2-7; abundance: .; CDR3nt: TGTGCCAGCAGCCGGACAGGGACCTCCTACGAGCAGTACTTC; CDR3aa: CASSRTGTSYEQYF
d_gene: TRBD2; v_gene: TRBV7-8; j_gene: TRBJ2-4; abundance: .; CDR3nt: TGTGCCAGCAGCTTAAGGGGCGGGGGGGCTGGTGGCAAAAACATTCAGTACTTC; CDR3aa: CASSLRGGGAGGKNIQYF
d_gene: TRBD2; v_gene: TRBV12-5; j_gene: TRBJ2-1; abundance: few; CDR3nt: TGTGCTAGTGGTTTTACCTGGACTAGCGGGGGCCAACGAGGCTCCTACAATGAGCAGTTCTTC; CDR3aa: CASGFTWTSGGQRGSYNEQFF
d_gene: TRBD1; v_gene: TRBV6-6; j_gene: TRBJ1-5; abundance: .; CDR3nt: TGTGCCAGCAGTGTTGGACAGGGTGGCAATCAGCCCCAGCATTTT; CDR3aa: CASSVGQGGNQPQHF
d_gene: .; v_gene: TRBV19; j_gene: TRBJ1-1; abundance: .; CDR3nt: TGTGCCACCACCCACAGGGTTTGGACTGAAGCTTTCTTT; CDR3aa: CATTHRVWTEAFF
d_gene: TRBD1; v_gene: TRBV10-3; j_gene: TRBJ1-5; abundance: .; CDR3nt: TGTGCCAGCAGAGACAGGGCTATGAGTCAGCCCCAGCATTTT; CDR3aa: CASRDRAMSQPQHF
d_gene: TRBD1; v_gene: TRBV30; j_gene: TRBJ2-1; abundance: few; CDR3nt: TGTGCCTGGAGTGTACCACCGGGACAGTCCTACAATGAGCAGTTCTTC; CDR3aa: CAWSVPPGQSYNEQFF
d_gene: TRBD1; v_gene: TRBV15; j_gene: TRBJ1-6; abundance: .; CDR3nt: TGTGCCACCAGCAGAGACCCCGGGACAGATTCACCCCTCCACTTT; CDR3aa: CATSRDPGTDSPLHF
d_gene: TRBD2; v_gene: TRBV5-6; j_gene: TRBJ2-3; abundance: .; CDR3nt: TGTGCCAGCAGCCCCCAAGCGGGGGTAAGCACAGATACGCAGTATTTT; CDR3aa: CASSPQAGVSTDTQYF
d_gene: TRBD2; v_gene: TRBV2; j_gene: TRBJ2-1; abundance: .; CDR3nt: TGTGCCAGCAGGGGACTAGCGGGGGGGCATGAGCAGTTCTTC; CDR3aa: CASRGLAGGHEQFF
d_gene: .; v_gene: TRBV7-8; j_gene: TRBJ2-7; abundance: .; CDR3nt: TGTGCCAGCAGCCGCGGACAGTGTGAGCAGTACTTC; CDR3aa: CASSRGQCEQYF
d_gene: .; v_gene: TRBV5-1; j_gene: TRBJ1-1; abundance: .; CDR3nt: TGCGCCAGCAGCTTGGCCGCAGACACTGAAGCTTTCTTT; CDR3aa: CASSLAADTEAFF
d_gene: TRBD2; v_gene: TRBV5-1; j_gene: TRBJ2-1; abundance: .; CDR3nt: TGCGCCAGCAGCTTGGCCGGGGGGGACTACAATGAGCAGTTCTTC; CDR3aa: CASSLAGGDYNEQFF
d_gene: .; v_gene: TRBV6-1; j_gene: TRBJ1-5; abundance: once; CDR3nt: TGTGCCAGCAGTGGGTGGGGCAGGGATGAGAATCAGCCCCAGCATTTT; CDR3aa: CASSGWGRDENQPQHF
d_gene: TRBD2; v_gene: TRBV9; j_gene: TRBJ2-5; abundance: .; CDR3nt: TGTGCCAGCAGCGTAGGTAGCGGGGGGGCGGGGGGACAAGAGACCCAGTACTTC; CDR3aa: CASSVGSGGAGGQETQYF
d_gene: TRBD2; v_gene: TRBV25-1; j_gene: TRBJ2-1; abundance: .; CDR3nt: TGTGCCAGCAGTGGCCTAGCGGGGGCCTCGGGTTTTACAAGTGAGCAGTTCTTC; CDR3aa: CASSGLAGASGFTSEQFF
d_gene: TRBD2; v_gene: TRBV11-2; j_gene: TRBJ2-3; abundance: .; CDR3nt: TGTGCCAGCAGCCTCCCCCCGGGACTAGCGGGGGGGTACACAGATACGCAGTATTTT; CDR3aa: CASSLPPGLAGGYTDTQYF
d_gene: TRBD1; v_gene: TRBV7-9; j_gene: TRBJ1-4; abundance: .; CDR3nt: TGTGCCAGCAGCTTCAGACAGGGATATGAAAAACTGTTTTTT; CDR3aa: CASSFRQGYEKLFF
d_gene: .; v_gene: TRBV7-9; j_gene: TRBJ1-2; abundance: few; CDR3nt: TGTGCCAGCAGCTTAGCGACAGAGATCTATGGCTACACCTTC; CDR3aa: CASSLATEIYGYTF
d_gene: .; v_gene: TRBV2; j_gene: TRBJ2-3; abundance: .; CDR3nt: TGTGCCAGCAGTGCCCGAACGGGCGGGGTAACAGATACGCAGTATTTT; CDR3aa: CASSARTGGVTDTQYF
d_gene: .; v_gene: TRBV19; j_gene: TRBJ1-5; abundance: few; CDR3nt: TGTGCCAGTAGTATTAAGTTCGCCAGGGAAGATCAGCCCCAGCATTTT; CDR3aa: CASSIKFAREDQPQHF
d_gene: TRBD1; v_gene: TRBV19; j_gene: TRBJ2-5; abundance: .; CDR3nt: TGTGCCAGTAGGATCCGGACAGGGGGCAAGACCCAGTACTTC; CDR3aa: CASRIRTGGKTQYF
d_gene: .; v_gene: TRBV27; j_gene: TRBJ1-1; abundance: .; CDR3nt: TGTGCCAGCAGAGCAGGGAGGCTGAGCCCCGGAGAAGCTTTCTTT; CDR3aa: CASRAGRLSPGEAFF
d_gene: .; v_gene: TRBV5-6; j_gene: TRBJ1-4; abundance: .; CDR3nt: TGTGCCAGCAGCCCACCCCACGGCGGCCTTAATGAAAAACTGTTTTTT; CDR3aa: CASSPPHGGLNEKLFF
d_gene: TRBD1; v_gene: TRBV6-1; j_gene: TRBJ1-1; abundance: .; CDR3nt: TGTGCCAGCAATGCCGTGACAGGGGGCAACACTGAAGCTTTCTTT; CDR3aa: CASNAVTGGNTEAFF
d_gene: .; v_gene: TRBV5-6; j_gene: TRBJ1-4; abundance: .; CDR3nt: TGTGCCAGCAGCTTGTGGGGGCAGGGGAACGAAAAACTGTTTTTT; CDR3aa: CASSLWGQGNEKLFF
d_gene: .; v_gene: TRBV14; j_gene: TRBJ2-7; abundance: few; CDR3nt: TGTGCCAGCAGCCAATCCCGCGGGACCCCTAGTGAGCAGTACTTC; CDR3aa: CASSQSRGTPSEQYF